This T cell receptor (beta chain) was profiled in a study of blood T cell repertoires in COVID-19. In this sample, this clone turned up a few times. Assay used: immunoSEQ multiplex PCR; TCRdb lists only in-frame clones, some missing. The top ten hold more than 10% of the sample, which has roughly 300,000 clones, less than 90% seen once. The V end lost 5 bases, the J end lost 7 bases, and 21 bases lay between the germline ends. The length of the CDR3 is 17 residues. In germline, CDR1 is MDHEN, CDR2 SYDVKM. This receptor was identified in a woman younger than 45 with COVID-19, enrolled during active disease. Sequenced sample: peripheral blood. V gene TRBV28 combines with J gene TRBJ1-6, with D possibly being TRBD1 (6 bases). In nucleotides, the CDR3 is TGTGCCAGCAGTCTTACAGGGCTCGTCCTCCGGAATTCACCCCTCCACTTT. This sequence encodes CASSLTGLVLRNSPLHF.